These 27 T cell receptor beta chains were sequenced from one sample in a study of blood T cells in healthy people across ages. A second PCR of 7 to 11 cycles used a sample-barcoded 5' primer and a J-beta primer mix. TCRdb reanalysed the 5' RACE reads using MiXCR and keeps one entry per CDR3 protein. The sample contains about 650,000 distinct CDR3 sequences, about 30% of which appear only once. The sequencing sample was made of blood. These receptors were collected from a woman aged 80 or over in good health.

With regard to this clonotype: This may be a read error: a much more frequent sequence differs by one nucleotide. This chain uses TRBV3-1 with TRBJ1-1, with D uncertain. CDR1 and CDR2 from the germline V gene are LGHDT and YNNKEL (reference sequence). The length of the CDR3 is 12 residues. V gave up 0 bases and J gave up 1 base, with 0 bases separating them. CDR3 sequence (DNA): TGTGCCAGCAGCCAAGAGAACACTGAAGCTTTCTTT. It codes for CASSQENTEAFF.

This clonotype was recorded many times. J is TRBJ2-1 and V is TRBV28; 12 positions match TRBD2. Unmatched junction bases numbered 4, after V lost 6 bases and J lost 4 bases. This CDR3 spans 15 amino acids. Germline assignment: CDR1 MDHEN and CDR2 SYDVKM. The CDR3 loop is CASRSSGGVYNEQFF. The CDR3 region has the DNA TGTGCCAGCAGGTCTAGCGGGGGGGTGTACAATGAGCAGTTCTTC.

The chain couples TRBV29-1 to TRBJ2-7; perhaps TRBD1 as D (5 bases). This CDR3 is 15 amino acids long. Germline loops: CDR1 SQVTM, CDR2 ANQGSEA. V lost 0 bases, J lost 7 bases, and 19 bases lay in between. The CDR3 loop is CSVEDWSQGLREQYF. CDR3 coding DNA: TGCAGCGTTGAAGATTGGTCCCAGGGCCTGCGGGAGCAGTACTTC.

The rearrangement uses TRBV5-1 and TRBJ2-2; TRBD1 or TRBD2 may be the D gene (6 bases each). V was trimmed by 7 bases and J by 5 bases, leaving 21 bases between them. This CDR3 has 16 residues. Germline CDR1 SGHRS, CDR2 YFSETQ. CDR3 loop: CASSRTIQGSTGELFF. As DNA, the CDR3 is TGCGCCAGCTCGAGGACTATACAGGGAAGTACCGGGGAGCTGTTTTTT.

The gene calls are TRBV10-3 and TRBJ2-1; a possible D gene is TRBD2 (5 bases). The CDR3 runs 18 residues. Germline CDR1 is ENHRY and CDR2 is SYGVKD. V gave up 3 bases and J gave up 0 bases, with 18 bases separating them. Written as DNA, the CDR3 is TGTGCCATCAGTGATTCTAGGCTAGCAGAAAACTCCTACAATGAGCAGTTCTTC. It encodes CAISDSRLAENSYNEQFF.

Turning to this clonotype: A read error is possible here, since a much larger clone lies one base away. The chain combines TRBV6-5 with TRBJ2-5; 12 nucleotides agree with TRBD2. The CDR3 covers 13 residues. Germline loops: CDR1 MNHEY, CDR2 SVGAGI. The junction had 6 bases not matched to a gene; V was cut back by 5 bases and J by 11 bases. CDR3 bases: TGTGCCAGCAGTGCCCGACTAGCGGGGGAGCAGTACTTC. The encoded protein is CASSARLAGEQYF.

This clonotype has ten or more counts. The chain is built from TRBV5-1 and TRBJ2-5; 10 nucleotides agree with TRBD1. The CDR3 has 14 amino acids. With 4 bases clipped from V and 11 bases from J, the junction kept 11 bases outside the gene matches. The germline gives CDR1 SGHRS, CDR2 YFSETQ. In DNA, the CDR3 is TGCGCCAGCAGCCCTCGACAGGGGGCTATGGAGCAGTACTTC. Amino acid sequence: CASSPRQGAMEQYF.

This clonotype was counted only a few times. This sequence joins TRBV19 and TRBJ2-7, with TRBD2 matching over 13 bases. The V and J ends lost 6 bases and 6 bases, in that order; junction bases with no gene match: 8. The germline CDR1 and CDR2 sequences are LNHDA and SQIVND (reference sequence). The CDR3 contains 15 residues. The CDR3 loop reads CASRGRRLAGGEQYF. In DNA, the CDR3 is TGTGCCAGTAGGGGTCGTCGACTAGCGGGAGGCGAGCAGTACTTC.

V is TRBV20-1 and J is TRBJ2-3; no reliable D call. Germline V CDR1 and CDR2: DFQATT, SNEGSKA (reference sequence). The length of the CDR3 is 15 residues. Deletions cut 6 bases from V and 0 bases from J, with 16 bases between. The CDR3 DNA reads as TGCAGTGCCTTCAAGACCGGGCTTAGCACAGATACGCAGTATTTT. This encodes CSAFKTGLSTDTQYF.

In this sample, this clonotype turned up many times. The rearrangement links TRBV20-1 to TRBJ1-4, with 8 bases aligning to TRBD1. The CDR3 runs to 17 residues. V was clipped by 0 bases and J by 3 bases; unmatched bases: 9. Germline V lookup: CDR1 DFQATT, CDR2 SNEGSKA (reference sequence). CDR3 in DNA: TGCAGTGCTAGAGATCTCCAGGGGGCGCGGGCTAATGAAAAACTGTTTTTT. Translated: CSARDLQGARANEKLFF.

J is TRBJ2-7 and V is TRBV29-1; 12 bases match TRBD2. Unmatched junction bases numbered 13, after V lost 4 bases and J lost 6 bases. Germline V gene data show CDR1 as SQVTM and CDR2 as ANQGSEA. This CDR3 spans 16 amino acids. This chain's CDR3 is CSVVLAGGPDPVEQYF. The CDR3, as DNA: TGCAGCGTTGTGCTAGCGGGAGGGCCGGATCCGGTCGAGCAGTACTTC.

This clonotype was counted at least ten times. The junction departs from germline at one end; a sequencing error may be responsible. The V call is TRBV20-1, the J call TRBJ1-2; D perhaps matches TRBD1 (6 bases). Germline CDR1 is DFQATT and CDR2 is SNEGSKA (reference sequence). The CDR3 consists of 12 residues. CDR3 protein: CSAREGVGGYTF. DNA of the CDR3: TGCAGTGCAAGAGAGGGGGTGGGTGGCTACACCTTC.

At least ten counts were recorded for this clonotype. The chain has TRBV3-1 and TRBJ1-2, with D perhaps TRBD1 (5 bases). V lost 2 bases, J lost 5 bases, and 6 bases lay in between. The CDR3 length is 12 residues. Germline V lookup: CDR1 LGHDT, CDR2 YNNKEL (reference sequence). CDR3 protein: CASSQRGYGYTF. The CDR3 DNA reads as TGTGCCAGCAGCCAACGGGGGTATGGCTACACCTTC.

Many counts were recorded for this clonotype. This chain uses TRBV3-1 with TRBJ2-3; either TRBD1 or TRBD2 may supply D (6 bases each). CDR3 length: 15 residues. Germline CDR1 is LGHDT and CDR2 is YNNKEL (reference sequence). V lost 5 bases and J lost 0, with 12 bases in between. CDR3 residues: CASSEAGQSTDTQYF. CDR3 DNA sequence: TGTGCCAGCAGCGAGGCGGGACAAAGCACAGATACGCAGTATTTT.

The chain is built from TRBV9 and TRBJ2-3, with 9 bases identical to TRBD1. The germline CDR1 and CDR2 sequences are SGDLS and YYNGEE. The CDR3 length is 15 residues. J gave up 2 bases and V 2 bases, and 3 bases lay outside the gene matches. The CDR3 coding sequence is TGTGCCAGCAGCGTGGGACAGGGAACCACAGATACGCAGTATTTT. Amino acids: CASSVGQGTTDTQYF.

This clonotype occurred a few times. This clone may be a read error of a much larger clone one base away. The rearrangement uses TRBV15 and TRBJ2-5; D could derive from TRBD1 or TRBD2 (5 bases each). The germline V gene encodes CDR1 LNHNV and CDR2 YYDKDF (reference sequence). This CDR3 is built from 16 residues. In DNA, the CDR3 is TGTGCCACCAGCAGGTACGGGACGGCCCGGGAAGAGACCCGGTACTTC. This codes for CATSRYGTAREETRYF. Based on the CDR3 plus reference TRBV15 and TRBJ2-5, the full variable domain is DAMVIQNPRYQVTQFGKPVTLSCSQTLNHNVMYWYQQKSSQAPKLLFHYYDKDFNNEADTPDNFQSRRPNTSFCFLDIRSPGLGDTAMYLCATSRYGTAREETRYFGPGTRLLVL.

This clonotype was counted many times. The CDR3 sequence is CASSVVASGVWNEQFF. CDR3 nucleotides: TGTGCCAGCAGCGTAGTAGCCAGCGGGGTGTGGAATGAGCAGTTCTTC. This chain uses TRBV9 with TRBJ2-1, with 7 bases aligning to TRBD2. CDR3 length equals 16 residues. Germline assignment: CDR1 SGDLS and CDR2 YYNGEE. V trimming: 0 bases; J trimming: 7 bases; junction bases outside the gene matches: 10.

In its sample, this clonotype was seen many times. The rearrangement links TRBV5-1 to TRBJ2-1; TRBD2 matches at 10 bases. The V segment lost 4 bases and the J segment 4 bases; nucleotides outside the gene matches: 11. Germline loops: CDR1 SGHRS, CDR2 YFSETQ. The CDR3 loop spans 17 amino acids. CDR3: CASSPRKRGGGYNEQFF. CDR3 coding DNA: TGCGCCAGCAGCCCTCGAAAGCGGGGGGGCGGATACAATGAGCAGTTCTTC. The full variable domain, rest sourced from reference TRBV5-1 and TRBJ2-1, is KAGVTQTPRYLIKTRGQQVTLSCSPISGHRSVSWYQQTPGQGLQFLFEYFSETQRNKGNFPGRFSGRQFSNSRSEMNVSTLELGDSALYLCASSPRKRGGGYNEQFFGPGTRLTVL.

Worth noting for this clonotype: A read error may be the cause here, since a much bigger clone is one base away. This sequence joins TRBV9 and TRBJ2-2; D unresolved. Germline V CDR1 and CDR2: SGDLS, YYNGEE. V was clipped by 3 bases and J by 0 bases, with 6 bases between them. The length of the CDR3 is 14 residues. CDR3 coding DNA: TGTGCCAGCAGCGGAATGTCGAACACCGGGGAGCTGTTTTTT. Encoded protein: CASSGMSNTGELFF.

Worth noting for this clonotype: A much larger clone sits a single nucleotide away, making a read error possible. The chain recombines TRBV5-1 with TRBJ1-2, with D possibly matching TRBD1 (5 bases). Trimming stripped 10 bases from V and 5 bases from J, with 15 bases between. The CDR3 length is 12 residues. Germline lookup yields CDR1 SGHRS and CDR2 YFSETQ. CDR3 region: CAGATEGYGYTF. The CDR3 bases are TGCGCCGGCGCAACGGAGGGGTATGGCTACACCTTC. The complete variable domain, with remaining parts taken from reference TRBV5-1 and TRBJ1-2, reads KAGVTQTPRYLIKTRGQQVTLSCSPISGHRSVSWYQQTPGQGLQFLFEYFSETQRNKGNFPGRFSGRQFSNSRSEMNVSTLELGDSALYLCAGATEGYGYTFGSGTRLTVV.

The rearrangement joins TRBV20-1 to TRBJ1-6; D uncertain. The CDR3 extends over 13 amino acids. V was clipped by 6 bases and J by 10 bases, with 16 bases between them. The germline CDR1 and CDR2 sequences are DFQATT and SNEGSKA (reference sequence). Here the CDR3 reads CSAKTAGWSPLHF. The CDR3 region has the DNA TGCAGTGCGAAGACGGCAGGATGGTCACCCCTCCACTTT.

This clonotype was seen many times. V and J are TRBV29-1 and TRBJ1-1; no definite D call. V was clipped by 3 bases and J by 10 bases, with 9 bases between them. The CDR3 spans 10 residues. Germline CDR1 reads SQVTM; CDR2 reads ANQGSEA. The CDR3 DNA is TGCAGCGTTGACCCGGAAGGAGCTTTCTTT. It yields the protein CSVDPEGAFF.

This clonotype was found many times. The chain combines TRBV3-1 with TRBJ2-7; D may be TRBD2 (6 bases). Germline assignment: CDR1 LGHDT and CDR2 YNNKEL (reference sequence). V gave up 5 bases and J gave up 7 bases, with 12 bases separating them. The CDR3 is 12 residues long. In DNA form, the CDR3 reads TGTGCCAGCAGCTTAGCGGCTTGGGAGCAGTACTTC. Residues: CASSLAAWEQYF.

With regard to this clonotype: One end of the junction does not line up with germline, which may come from a read error. The V and J genes are TRBV7-9 and TRBJ2-7; unclear D gene. Germline CDR1 is SEHNR and CDR2 is FQNEAQ (reference sequence). This CDR3 contains 11 residues. The CDR3 spells CSSSLDYEQYF. In DNA form, the CDR3 reads TGTTCCAGCAGTTTAGATTACGAGCAGTACTTC.

This clonotype was picked up many times. V gene TRBV27 combines with J gene TRBJ2-7; D may match TRBD1 or TRBD2 (5 bases each). The germline CDR1 and CDR2 sequences are MNHEY and SMNVEV (reference sequence). The CDR3 is made up of 15 amino acids. V was shortened by 4 bases and J by 0 bases, with 13 bases between the two germline ends. The CDR3 reads CASSSRGDSSYEQYF. The CDR3, as DNA: TGTGCCAGCAGTTCAAGGGGAGACAGCTCCTACGAGCAGTACTTC.

This clonotype was detected ten times or more. The chain is built from TRBV20-1 and TRBJ1-5; D remains unclear. In germline, CDR1 is DFQATT, CDR2 SNEGSKA (reference sequence). This CDR3 has 14 amino acids. The germline V and J ends were trimmed by 6 bases and 1 base, with 13 bases remaining between them. The CDR3, as DNA: TGCAGTGCCCTACGGGCTGTCAGCAATCAGCCCCAGCATTTT. This translates into CSALRAVSNQPQHF.

This clonotype was recorded at least ten times. The chain has TRBV5-1 and TRBJ1-2, with a tentative D call TRBD1 (6 bases). This CDR3 contains 19 residues. CDR1 and CDR2 from the germline V gene are SGHRS and YFSETQ. V dropped 4 bases and J dropped 4 bases, with 29 bases sitting between them. DNA for the CDR3: TGCGCCAGCAGCACGAGGAACGCGTTACAGGGTAAACTTGGCTATGGCTACACCTTC. Translating gives CASSTRNALQGKLGYGYTF.